This entry describes one T cell receptor (beta chain). Per the germline V gene, CDR1 is SEHNR and CDR2 is FQNEAQ (reference sequence). The CDR3 has 14 amino acids. V gave up 4 bases and J gave up 7 bases; unmatched junction bases: 9. Profiled with immunoSEQ multiplex PCR; TCRdb holds only in-frame clones, not every one. The sample contains some 73,000 clones, 70% to 90% of which appear only once. This record comes from a study of OX40 agonist ivuxolimab in advanced cancers. The TCR originated in an adult with an advanced solid tumor such as melanoma, head and neck, liver or kidney cancer. The chain joins TRBV7-9 to TRBJ1-1; 7 bases agree with TRBD1. Sequencing was performed on CD4+ or CD8+ T cells sorted from blood, taken in a trial of the OX40 agonist ivuxolimab. The CDR3 coding sequence is TGTGCCAGCAGCTCCGACAGGGCAGGACTTGAAGCTTTCTTT. Its translation: CASSSDRAGLEAFF.